Listed here are 21 T cell receptor beta chains from one sample, sequenced in a study of Graves' ophthalmopathy and Graves' hyperthyroidism. RNA transcripts were the source from which TCR beta CDR3 regions were amplified. After a first-round RT-PCR with HTBI primers, a second-round multiplex PCR was run. MiXCR, applied by TCRdb to the multiplex PCR reads, yields one record per CDR3 protein. The sample carries around 400,000 distinct CDR3 sequences, around 21% recorded once. Material for sequencing was peripheral blood. These receptor sequences come from a woman aged 18-29 years with stable Graves' hyperthyroidism.

The chain couples TRBV6-2 or TRBV6-3 to TRBJ1-2, with 7 bases identical to TRBD1. The CDR3 runs 14 residues. Germline CDR1 MNHEY, CDR2 SVGEGT. V trimming: 5 bases; J trimming: 3 bases; junction bases outside the gene matches: 6. CDR3 residues: CASSGPGTDYGYTF. Written as DNA, the CDR3 is TGTGCCAGCAGTGGACCCGGGACAGACTATGGCTACACCTTC.

This clonotype was counted at least ten times. The chain joins TRBV6-1 to TRBJ2-3; unclear D gene. V lost 7 bases and J lost 0, with 11 bases in between. Looked up from germline, CDR1 is MNHNS and CDR2 is SASEGT. The CDR3 extends over 14 amino acids. CDR3 amino acids: CASTSSRSTDTQYF. The CDR3 coding sequence is TGTGCCAGCACCTCCTCCCGGAGCACAGATACGCAGTATTTT.

At least ten counts were recorded for this clonotype. The germline gene is not matched at one end of the junction; a read error may be the cause. V and J are TRBV27 and TRBJ2-4; D is tentatively TRBD1 or TRBD2 (5 bases each). Looked up from germline, CDR1 is MNHEY and CDR2 is SMNVEV (reference sequence). This CDR3 contains 13 residues. In DNA, the CDR3 is TGTGCCAGCAGTGTCTTGGGGGAAAACATTAAGTACTTC. Its translation: CASSVLGENIKYF.

The table lists this clonotype with many counts. V is TRBV24-1 and J is TRBJ2-5, with TRBD1 matching 8 bases. V trimming: 9 bases; J trimming: 3 bases; junction bases outside the gene matches: 2. The CDR3 has 12 amino acids. Germline CDR1 reads KGHDR; CDR2 reads SFDVKD. The CDR3 reads CATSTGEETQYF. CDR3 nucleotide sequence: TGTGCCACCTCGACAGGGGAAGAGACCCAGTACTTC.

This clonotype showed up many times. The chain carries TRBV20-1 and TRBJ2-7; D not certain. In germline, CDR1 is DFQATT, CDR2 SNEGSKA (reference sequence). Trimming took off 0 bases at V and 1 base at J, with 13 bases between the two ends. The CDR3 contains 15 residues. For the CDR3, the DNA is TGCAGTGCTAGAGATCCGGCAGCGTCATCCTACGAGCAGTACTTC. Protein sequence: CSARDPAASSYEQYF.

In this sample, this clonotype turned up many times. V is TRBV6-1 and J is TRBJ1-5; TRBD1 aligns across 8 bases. V lost 7 bases and J lost 2; bases outside the gene matches: 10. The germline gives CDR1 MNHNS, CDR2 SASEGT. The CDR3 length is 16 residues. Here the CDR3 reads CASIQDREVGNQPQHF. Here the CDR3 DNA reads TGTGCCAGCATCCAGGACAGGGAGGTTGGCAATCAGCCCCAGCATTTT.

A few counts support this clonotype. A read error may account for a junction end that differs from germline. The rearrangement links TRBV18 to TRBJ1-6, with 9 bases aligning to TRBD1. Germline V gene sequence: CDR1 KGHSH, CDR2 LQKENI. The length of the CDR3 is 14 residues. This CDR3 is CASSPGTGHSPPHF. DNA for the CDR3: TGTGCCAGCTCACCCGGGACAGGGCATTCACCCCCCCACTTT.

At least ten counts were recorded for this clonotype. V is TRBV19 and J is TRBJ2-7, with TRBD1 matching 8 bases. V was clipped by 2 bases and J by 3 bases; unmatched bases: 6. Germline CDR1 is LNHDA and CDR2 is SQIVND (reference sequence). The CDR3 runs 15 residues. CDR3: CASSISDRAHYEQYF. In DNA form, the CDR3 reads TGTGCCAGTAGTATATCGGACAGGGCCCACTACGAGCAGTACTTC.

This chain connects TRBV12-3 or TRBV12-4 to TRBJ1-4, with 9 bases that match TRBD1. The CDR3 consists of 16 residues. V lost 5 bases, J lost 8 bases, and 12 bases stayed unmatched. For the CDR3, the DNA is TGTGCCAGCAGTCAAAACAGGGGGCGAAGCTCCGAAAAACTGTTTTTT. The encoded protein is CASSQNRGRSSEKLFF.

This clonotype was seen many times. The chain has TRBV7-9 and TRBJ1-5; no firm D call. Looked up from germline, CDR1 is SEHNR and CDR2 is FQNEAQ (reference sequence). The V end lost 11 bases, the J end lost 7 bases, and 9 bases lay between the germline ends. The CDR3 contains 10 residues. The DNA of the CDR3 is TGTGCCCTGGAGGCCCAGCCCCAGCATTTT. Translated: CALEAQPQHF.

This chain's CDR3 is CASQGGNEQYF. CDR3 sequence (DNA): TGTGCCAGCCAGGGTGGTAACGAGCAGTACTTC. The chain combines TRBV12-3 or TRBV12-4 with TRBJ2-7, with a possible D match to TRBD1 (5 bases). Between the trimmed V and J ends, which lost 8 bases and 5 bases, there was a span of 10 bases. The CDR3 runs to 11 residues.

The sample holds many counts of this clonotype. This chain links TRBV15 with TRBJ2-7; TRBD2 might be the D (5 bases). The germline V gene encodes CDR1 LNHNV and CDR2 YYDKDF (reference sequence). The CDR3 totals 15 residues. V was clipped by 0 bases and J by 2 bases, with 11 bases between them. The CDR3 region has the DNA TGTGCCACCAGCAGAGAAACGGGAACCGCCTACGAGCAGTACTTC. It specifies CATSRETGTAYEQYF.

The CDR3 sequence is CASSGGLGGNTIYF. In DNA form, the CDR3 reads TGTGCCAGCAGTGGGGGCCTAGGGGGAAACACCATATATTTT. The gene calls are TRBV6-1 and TRBJ1-3; a weak D match, TRBD1 (5 bases). From germline, CDR1 is MNHNS and CDR2 SASEGT. This CDR3 contains 14 residues. V lost 4 bases, J lost 4 bases, and 11 bases lay in between.

The chain combines TRBV28 with TRBJ2-5; 8 positions agree with TRBD2. V dropped 2 bases and J dropped 4; count of bases not matched to a gene: 3. The CDR3 extends over 14 amino acids. Germline V CDR1 and CDR2: MDHEN, SYDVKM. The CDR3 here is CASSLLSGRETQYF. The DNA of the CDR3 is TGTGCCAGCAGTTTACTGAGCGGGAGAGAGACCCAGTACTTC.

A few counts support this clonotype. The chain couples TRBV19 to TRBJ1-5; D unresolved. Germline CDR1 and CDR2: LNHDA and SQIVND (reference sequence). This CDR3 has 14 amino acids. V dropped 9 bases and J dropped 1 base, with 13 bases sitting between them. In DNA form, the CDR3 reads TGTGCCAGCCTCCTACAAGGGAGCAATCAGCCCCAGCATTTT. Protein sequence: CASLLQGSNQPQHF.

This clonotype appeared many times. The V gene is TRBV29-1, the J gene TRBJ2-7; 7 nucleotides align to TRBD2. The CDR3 loop spans 12 amino acids. V shed 7 bases and J 3 bases; nucleotides not matched to a gene: 6. Germline V gene data show CDR1 as SQVTM and CDR2 as ANQGSEA. CDR3 residues: CSAGSSGYEQYF. Here the CDR3 DNA reads TGCAGCGCAGGGTCTAGCGGCTACGAGCAGTACTTC.

This clonotype appeared a few times. A read error may be the cause here, since a much bigger clone is one base away. This chain joins TRBV11-2 and TRBJ2-2; 8 positions agree with TRBD1. This CDR3 region has 13 residues. Trimming took 4 bases from V and 7 from J; bases not matched to a gene: 2. Germline V gene data show CDR1 as SGHAT and CDR2 as FQNNGV. The DNA of the CDR3 is TGTGCCAGCAGCTCGACAGGGGTCGGGGAGCTGTTTTTT. This encodes CASSSTGVGELFF.

This chain connects TRBV2 to TRBJ2-2; no clear D. Trimming took 7 bases from V and 1 from J, leaving 10 bases between them. Germline V gene lookup returns CDR1 SNHLY and CDR2 FYNNEI. The CDR3 sequence is 14 residues long. CDR3 in DNA: TGTGCCAGCAAACCGGCACAGAACACCGGGGAGCTGTTTTTT. This codes for CASKPAQNTGELFF.

This clonotype was seen at least ten times. The chain has TRBV20-1 and TRBJ2-7, with D perhaps TRBD2 (6 bases). The CDR3 is 14 amino acids. In germline, CDR1 is DFQATT, CDR2 SNEGSKA (reference sequence). The V gene lost 3 bases and the J gene lost 6 bases, with 18 bases spanning the gap. CDR3 nucleotides: TGCAGTGCTAGCAGATCGCGGGCGGGAACCGAGCAGTACTTC. Protein product: CSASRSRAGTEQYF.

This clonotype was observed many times. This chain joins TRBV28 and TRBJ1-1; D is unclear. The CDR3 runs to 14 residues. Germline lookup yields CDR1 MDHEN and CDR2 SYDVKM. V lost 2 bases to trimming and J lost 11 bases, with 18 bases between them. The CDR3 DNA follows: TGTGCCAGCAGTTTAGGCCCAGCCGTAGGTTCGGCTTTCTTT. It is translated as CASSLGPAVGSAFF.

This clonotype came up many times. The chain has TRBV3-1 and TRBJ1-5; no clear D gene. Looked up from germline, CDR1 is LGHDT and CDR2 is YNNKEL (reference sequence). V lost 0 bases, J lost 4 bases, and 10 bases lay in between. This CDR3 is 15 amino acids long. The CDR3 sequence: CASSQDLGRNQPQHF. CDR3 in DNA: TGTGCCAGCAGCCAAGATCTAGGGAGGAATCAGCCCCAGCATTTT.